This T cell receptor beta chain was identified during a study of intratumoral heterogeneity in liver cancer. At the level of the whole study: Across the full roughly 15-patient cohort, most patients were male and the median age was about 61 years. To investigate intratumor heterogeneity, the study integrated RNA-seq, DNA sequencing, TCR-seq and SNP array data drawn from multiple regions of hepatocellular carcinoma specimens. A total of approximately 69 multiregional samples from roughly 14 HCC patients, consisting of approximately 49 tumoral and around 20 adjacent nontumoral regions, were included in the overall cohort.

As to this clone: What antigen it recognizes has not been identified. Base qualities are not provided; no much larger clone lies one nucleotide away.

The immunoSEQ assay was used to sequence TCR beta chain CDR3 regions from genomic DNA. Primers annealing to V and J segments amplified rearranged VDJ segments. Concerning the study's data processing: The ImmunoSeq Analyzer software was used to compute clonality and richness metrics. To find clones with differing abundance between regions, Fisher's exact test was applied together with a beta-binomial method for extra stringency. Imported from immuneACCESS, the table was reduced by TCRdb to in-frame sequences with V and J called. These copies leave out some clones; in studies compared against another copy, an unresolved V gene accounts for under half, and the cause of the remainder is not known. The D gene and trimming were derived from the DNA, and the V and J assignments and clone size from that table. Across this sample there are about 6,400 clones, with approximately 60% seen only once. The top ten hold roughly 13% of the sample.

Samples with the label H were taken from distinct, geographically separated regions of the hepatocellular carcinoma nodule. Every patient had early-stage hepatocellular carcinoma and went to surgical resection without receiving any prior therapy. The sampled areas showed no macroscopic signs of necrosis or hemorrhage. TCR sequencing (ImmunoSeq) was performed on multiple regions from a couple of patients. Frozen tissue samples from resection were taken at least 1 cm away from one another. The DNeasy blood and tissue kit was used to extract genomic DNA from bulk tissue. The research as a whole found: Tumor region a in each sequenced patient had significantly more unique T-cell clonal expansions than region b. Limitations acknowledged by the authors included a relatively low number of patients and under-sampled representation of tumor-infiltrating lymphocytes. Within each sequenced patient, no significant difference in overall T cell clonality was found between tumor regions. According to the report, TCR sequencing confirmed the RNA-seq-based estimates of regional differences in tumor-infiltrating lymphocyte burden.

Looking up the germline V gene (reference sequence) yields CDR1 MNHEY and CDR2 SMNVEV. Measured from the cysteine to the valine, the CDR3 is 14 residues long. Only the CDR3 DNA stays, 42 bases, in frame from base 1. V is shortened by 7 bases, J by 4 bases, and the region joining them spans 17 bases. The sequence was obtained from a man aged 65 to 79 with hepatocellular carcinoma. The chain is made from TRBV27 and TRBJ2-7; TRBD1 is a possible D gene, resting on 5 matching bases. Sequencing used tumor tissue, obtained before any cancer treatment. This receptor carries the CDR3 CASTETEASYEQYV. The DNA sequence reads TGTGCCAGCACAGAGACAGAGGCTTCTTACGAGCAGTACGTC.